A selection of T cell receptor beta chains follows, all from one sample in a study of sequential checkpoint blockade in melanoma. Method: immunoSEQ multiplex PCR; TCRdb's copy keeps in-frame clones and lacks some. The repertoire consists of some 40,000 clones, with around nine tenths occurring once and the leading ten covering roughly an eighth. This sample comprised CD8+ T cells sorted from blood (inferred from file names), obtained from a patient given nivolumab and ipilimumab in sequence. Receptor source: a human donor with melanoma. Each CDR3 is given with its conserved first and last residue. A D gene is named only where the DNA matches it firmly. Some rows have no size entry. The others give once, few or many, or a class for an expanded clone.

abundance: NA
v_gene: TRBV27
j_gene: TRBJ2-1
d_gene: NA
CDR3nt: TGTGCCAGCGCAACTCATAAGAAGGAGGCCGCCTACAATGAGCAGTTCTTC
CDR3aa: CASATHKKEAAYNEQFF

abundance: once
v_gene: TRBV4-3
j_gene: TRBJ2-2
d_gene: NA
CDR3nt: TGCGCCAGCAGCCAGGGGGCGGCGACCGGGGAGCTGTTTTTT
CDR3aa: CASSQGAATGELFF

abundance: NA
v_gene: TRBV4-3
j_gene: TRBJ2-5
d_gene: TRBD1
CDR3nt: TGCGCCAGCAGCCAAGATTGGCAGGGGGCCTATACGACCCAGTACTTC
CDR3aa: CASSQDWQGAYTTQYF

abundance: few
v_gene: TRBV18
j_gene: TRBJ1-3
d_gene: NA
CDR3nt: TGTGCCAGCTCACCAGAGGAGTCGTCCGCAGTGCTGGGAAACACCATATATTTT
CDR3aa: CASSPEESSAVLGNTIYF

abundance: NA
v_gene: TRBV6-1
j_gene: TRBJ1-5
d_gene: NA
CDR3nt: TGTGCCAGCAGTGACGGACTACCTCCCCAGCATTTT
CDR3aa: CASSDGLPPQHF

abundance: NA
v_gene: TRBV27
j_gene: TRBJ2-1
d_gene: NA
CDR3nt: TGTGCCAGCAATCCGACAGGTTACAATGAGCAGTTCTTC
CDR3aa: CASNPTGYNEQFF

abundance: NA
v_gene: TRBV11-2
j_gene: TRBJ1-4
d_gene: NA
CDR3nt: TGTGCCAGCAGCTTCCACCGGGACTTTAATGAAAAACTGTTTTTT
CDR3aa: CASSFHRDFNEKLFF

abundance: NA
v_gene: TRBV5-1
j_gene: TRBJ2-3
d_gene: TRBD2
CDR3nt: TGCGCCAGCAGCTTGTTGGGCGGGAGCGCAGATACGCAGTATTTT
CDR3aa: CASSLLGGSADTQYF

abundance: NA
v_gene: TRBV27
j_gene: TRBJ1-2
d_gene: TRBD1
CDR3nt: TGTGCCAGCAGTCTCGGGACGACAGGGCCGCATGGCTACACCTTC
CDR3aa: CASSLGTTGPHGYTF

abundance: NA
v_gene: TRBV6-5
j_gene: TRBJ2-2
d_gene: NA
CDR3nt: TGTGCCAGCAGTTACTTGGGGGCTGGCGGGGAGCTGTTTTTT
CDR3aa: CASSYLGAGGELFF

abundance: few
v_gene: TRBV6-1
j_gene: TRBJ1-5
d_gene: NA
CDR3nt: TGTGCCAGCAGTGAAAACCCGACAGGTGTGGGGTATAGCAATCAGCCCCAGCATTTT
CDR3aa: CASSENPTGVGYSNQPQHF

abundance: NA
v_gene: TRBV5-6
j_gene: TRBJ2-1
d_gene: TRBD1
CDR3nt: TGTGCCAGCAGCCGAACGAGGGACAGGGGATATGTAGGTGAGCAGTTCTTC
CDR3aa: CASSRTRDRGYVGEQFF

abundance: NA
v_gene: TRBV9
j_gene: TRBJ2-5
d_gene: TRBD2
CDR3nt: TGTGCCAGCAGCGTAGGGGGGGGAGAGACCCAGTACTTC
CDR3aa: CASSVGGGETQYF

abundance: once
v_gene: TRBV30
j_gene: TRBJ2-3
d_gene: TRBD2
CDR3nt: TGTGCCTGGAGTGTTGGTAGCCTAGCGGGGGATACGCAGTATTTT
CDR3aa: CAWSVGSLAGDTQYF

abundance: NA
v_gene: TRBV5-1
j_gene: TRBJ2-3
d_gene: TRBD2
CDR3nt: TGCGCCAGCAGCTTGTTGGGACTAGCGTCCCGCACAGATACGCAGTATTTT
CDR3aa: CASSLLGLASRTDTQYF

abundance: NA
v_gene: TRBV7-9
j_gene: TRBJ2-7
d_gene: TRBD1
CDR3nt: TGTGCCAGCAGCATCCTGACAGGGCAGTACGAGCAGTACTTC
CDR3aa: CASSILTGQYEQYF

abundance: once
v_gene: TRBV5-4
j_gene: TRBJ1-2
d_gene: NA
CDR3nt: TGTGCCGCAACAGACCGGGGAGACTATGGCTACACCTTC
CDR3aa: CAATDRGDYGYTF

abundance: NA
v_gene: TRBV7-2
j_gene: TRBJ1-4
d_gene: NA
CDR3nt: TGTGCCAGCAGTCTGCTAGGCGAAAAACTGTTTTTT
CDR3aa: CASSLLGEKLFF

abundance: few
v_gene: TRBV15
j_gene: TRBJ1-3
d_gene: NA
CDR3nt: TGTGCCACCAGCTACTCTGGAAACACCATATATTTT
CDR3aa: CATSYSGNTIYF

abundance: NA
v_gene: TRBV4-1
j_gene: TRBJ2-1
d_gene: NA
CDR3nt: TGCGCCAGCAGTCTCGACAGGGACTCGTACAATGAGCAGTTCTTC
CDR3aa: CASSLDRDSYNEQFF

abundance: NA
v_gene: TRBV27
j_gene: TRBJ1-1
d_gene: NA
CDR3nt: TGTGCCAGCAGTTTGCAAGCGAACACTGAAGCTTTCTTT
CDR3aa: CASSLQANTEAFF

abundance: once
v_gene: TRBV7-9
j_gene: TRBJ2-2
d_gene: TRBD1
CDR3nt: TGTGCCAGCAGCTTAGTGTCCGGCAGGGGGATTAACACCGGGGAGCTGTTTTTT
CDR3aa: CASSLVSGRGINTGELFF

abundance: NA
v_gene: TRBV6-5
j_gene: TRBJ2-1
d_gene: TRBD2
CDR3nt: TGTGCCAGCTGTCTAGCGGGAGGGCCGGATGAGCAGTTCTTC
CDR3aa: CASCLAGGPDEQFF

abundance: NA
v_gene: TRBV27
j_gene: TRBJ2-1
d_gene: TRBD2
CDR3nt: TGTGCCAGCAGTTTGGTCACTAGCGGGGGGTACAATGAGCAGTTCTTC
CDR3aa: CASSLVTSGGYNEQFF

abundance: NA
v_gene: TRBV9
j_gene: TRBJ1-5
d_gene: NA
CDR3nt: TGTGCCAGCGGCGGGGGGGTCAATCAGCCCCAGCATTTT
CDR3aa: CASGGGVNQPQHF

abundance: NA
v_gene: TRBV27
j_gene: TRBJ2-7
d_gene: NA
CDR3nt: TGTGCCAGCCGGACTGGGGTCTCCTACGAGCAGTACTTC
CDR3aa: CASRTGVSYEQYF

abundance: NA
v_gene: TRBV7-8
j_gene: TRBJ1-3
d_gene: TRBD1
CDR3nt: TGTGCCAGCAGCTTAGGGACAGGGTTGGGAAACACCATATATTTT
CDR3aa: CASSLGTGLGNTIYF

abundance: NA
v_gene: TRBV27
j_gene: TRBJ1-3
d_gene: NA
CDR3nt: TGTGCCAGCAGTTGGTACCAGACTGGAAACACCATATATTTT
CDR3aa: CASSWYQTGNTIYF

abundance: NA
v_gene: TRBV4-1
j_gene: TRBJ1-2
d_gene: TRBD1
CDR3nt: TGCGCCAACAGCCAAGATACAGAGACAGGGGGCATTTACACCTTC
CDR3aa: CANSQDTETGGIYTF

abundance: NA
v_gene: TRBV10-1
j_gene: TRBJ2-5
d_gene: NA
CDR3nt: TGCGCCAGCAGTGAGTCCGGACAGTGGGGAGAGACCCAGTACTTC
CDR3aa: CASSESGQWGETQYF

abundance: NA
v_gene: TRBV15
j_gene: TRBJ1-1
d_gene: TRBD1
CDR3nt: TGTGCCACCAGCAGAGAGGGAGACAGGGACACTGAAGCTTTCTTT
CDR3aa: CATSREGDRDTEAFF

abundance: NA
v_gene: TRBV21-1
j_gene: TRBJ2-1
d_gene: NA
CDR3nt: TGTGCCAGCAGCAGAGGGGTGGCTAGCGGGAGGGCCGTGGGGAATGAGCAGTTCTTC
CDR3aa: CASSRGVASGRAVGNEQFF

abundance: NA
v_gene: TRBV29-1
j_gene: TRBJ1-1
d_gene: NA
CDR3nt: TGCAGCGTTGAGGTCGGGACTGAAGCTTTCTTT
CDR3aa: CSVEVGTEAFF

abundance: NA
v_gene: TRBV4-2
j_gene: TRBJ1-3
d_gene: NA
CDR3nt: TGTGCCAGCAGCCAAGAACGGGGGGCGCTCGGAAACACCATATATTTT
CDR3aa: CASSQERGALGNTIYF

abundance: NA
v_gene: TRBV29-1
j_gene: TRBJ1-1
d_gene: NA
CDR3nt: TGCAGCGTTTCTTCCGGGACATACACTGAAGCTTTCTTT
CDR3aa: CSVSSGTYTEAFF

abundance: NA
v_gene: TRBV27
j_gene: TRBJ2-5
d_gene: TRBD2
CDR3nt: TGTGCCAGCAGCCCGGGACTAGCGGGAGGACCACAACAAGAGACCCAGTACTTC
CDR3aa: CASSPGLAGGPQQETQYF

abundance: NA
v_gene: TRBV7-6
j_gene: TRBJ1-5
d_gene: NA
CDR3nt: TGTGCCAGCAGCCCGGGATCCCGAACCAATCAGCCCCAGCATTTT
CDR3aa: CASSPGSRTNQPQHF

abundance: NA
v_gene: TRBV19
j_gene: TRBJ2-2
d_gene: TRBD1
CDR3nt: TGTGCCAGTAGTAACAGGGGAGACACCGGGGAGCTGTTTTTT
CDR3aa: CASSNRGDTGELFF

abundance: NA
v_gene: TRBV27
j_gene: TRBJ2-3
d_gene: TRBD2
CDR3nt: TGTGCCAGCAGTTGGGGACTAGCGGGAGGTACAGATACGCAGTATTTT
CDR3aa: CASSWGLAGGTDTQYF

abundance: NA
v_gene: TRBV10-3
j_gene: TRBJ1-2
d_gene: NA
CDR3nt: TGTGCCATCAGTGAGGGACAGCTTTTTTACTATGGCTACACCTTC
CDR3aa: CAISEGQLFYYGYTF

abundance: NA
v_gene: TRBV21-1
j_gene: TRBJ2-2
d_gene: NA
CDR3nt: TGTGCCAGCAGCAACAGTAGCGGAACCACCGGGGAGCTGTTTTTT
CDR3aa: CASSNSSGTTGELFF

abundance: NA
v_gene: TRBV4-1
j_gene: TRBJ1-1
d_gene: TRBD1
CDR3nt: TGCGCCAGCAGGGGACAGGGGGGTACTGAAGCTTTCTTT
CDR3aa: CASRGQGGTEAFF

abundance: NA
v_gene: TRBV5-1
j_gene: TRBJ2-3
d_gene: TRBD1
CDR3nt: TGCGCCAGCAGCGAGTGGACAGGGAATTTGGATACGCAGTATTTT
CDR3aa: CASSEWTGNLDTQYF

abundance: once
v_gene: TRBV28
j_gene: TRBJ1-5
d_gene: NA
CDR3nt: TGTGCCAGCAGTTCTGTTTTTCTAAAGGGGGGGAAGCAAAACAGGAGCAATCAGCCCCAGCATTTT
CDR3aa: CASSSVFLKGGKQNRSNQPQHF

abundance: NA
v_gene: TRBV7-3
j_gene: TRBJ2-1
d_gene: TRBD2
CDR3nt: TGTGCCAGCAGCTCCTTAGCGGGAAGCTCCTACAATGAGCAGTTCTTC
CDR3aa: CASSSLAGSSYNEQFF

abundance: NA
v_gene: TRBV7-6
j_gene: TRBJ2-3
d_gene: NA
CDR3nt: TGTGCCAGCAGCCCAGCCACTACTAGCTCCTTTAGCACAGATACGCAGTATTTT
CDR3aa: CASSPATTSSFSTDTQYF

abundance: NA
v_gene: TRBV27
j_gene: TRBJ2-3
d_gene: NA
CDR3nt: TGTGCCAGCAGTCCGAGGGACACAGATACGCAGTATTTT
CDR3aa: CASSPRDTDTQYF

abundance: NA
v_gene: TRBV14
j_gene: TRBJ2-7
d_gene: TRBD2
CDR3nt: TGTGCCAGCAGCCAAAGACCAAGCGGGGTCCACGAGCAGTACTTC
CDR3aa: CASSQRPSGVHEQYF

abundance: once
v_gene: TRBV6-6
j_gene: TRBJ2-1
d_gene: NA
CDR3nt: TGTGCCAGCAGTTACGTAGCGGCAGCCTACAATGAGCAGTTCTTC
CDR3aa: CASSYVAAAYNEQFF

abundance: few
v_gene: TRBV7-9
j_gene: TRBJ2-7
d_gene: TRBD1
CDR3nt: TGTGCATTGGACAGGGGAGACTACGAGCAGTACTTC
CDR3aa: CALDRGDYEQYF

abundance: NA
v_gene: TRBV28
j_gene: TRBJ2-3
d_gene: TRBD2
CDR3nt: TGTGCCAGCAGTCGGGGGGTCGTGACAGATACGCAGTATTTT
CDR3aa: CASSRGVVTDTQYF

abundance: NA
v_gene: TRBV5-1
j_gene: TRBJ2-1
d_gene: NA
CDR3nt: TGCGCCAGCAGCCACGAAAGCGGCTCCATCTACAATGAGCAGTTCTTC
CDR3aa: CASSHESGSIYNEQFF

abundance: NA
v_gene: TRBV10-3
j_gene: TRBJ1-5
d_gene: NA
CDR3nt: TGTGCCATCGCAGGACAGAATAGCAATCAGCCCCAGCATTTT
CDR3aa: CAIAGQNSNQPQHF

abundance: few
v_gene: TRBV27
j_gene: TRBJ2-2
d_gene: NA
CDR3nt: TGTGCCAGCAGTTTCAAGTGGACAGGGAGGGTCGGGGAGCTGTTTTTT
CDR3aa: CASSFKWTGRVGELFF

abundance: NA
v_gene: TRBV10-1
j_gene: TRBJ2-1
d_gene: NA
CDR3nt: TGCGCCAGCAGTGAGCCGACAGGAGACGGTGAGCAGTTCTTC
CDR3aa: CASSEPTGDGEQFF

abundance: NA
v_gene: TRBV12-2
j_gene: TRBJ2-7
d_gene: NA
CDR3nt: TGTGCAAGTCGCTTTGACAGGCTCCGCGATTATCCCTACGAGCAGTACTTC
CDR3aa: CASRFDRLRDYPYEQYF

abundance: NA
v_gene: TRBV7-2
j_gene: TRBJ2-6
d_gene: NA
CDR3nt: TGTGCCAGCAGCTTACCCCAGGGTTACTCTGGGGCCAACGTCCTGACTTTC
CDR3aa: CASSLPQGYSGANVLTF